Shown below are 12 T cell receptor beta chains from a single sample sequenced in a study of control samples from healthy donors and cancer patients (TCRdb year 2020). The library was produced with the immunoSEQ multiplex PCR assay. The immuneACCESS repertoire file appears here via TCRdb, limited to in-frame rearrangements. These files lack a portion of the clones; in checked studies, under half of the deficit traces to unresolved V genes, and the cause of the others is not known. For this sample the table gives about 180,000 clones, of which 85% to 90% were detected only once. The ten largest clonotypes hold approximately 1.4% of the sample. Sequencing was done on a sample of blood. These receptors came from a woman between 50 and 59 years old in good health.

The CDR3: CASSLGALNSPLHF. Here the CDR3 DNA reads TGCGCCAGCAGCTTGGGGGCCCTTAATTCACCCCTCCACTTT. The chain uses TRBV5-1 and TRBJ1-6; no firm D call. Germline values: CDR1 SGHRS, CDR2 YFSETQ. Trimming left V 0 bases short and J 6 bases short, with 7 bases between. The CDR3 has 14 amino acids.

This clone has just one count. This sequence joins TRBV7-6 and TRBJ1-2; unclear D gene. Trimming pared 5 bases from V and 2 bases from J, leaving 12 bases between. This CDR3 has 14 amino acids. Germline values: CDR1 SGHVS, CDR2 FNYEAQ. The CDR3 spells CASSPGGSNYGYTF. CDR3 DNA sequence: TGTGCCAGCAGCCCTGGAGGGTCCAACTATGGCTACACCTTC.

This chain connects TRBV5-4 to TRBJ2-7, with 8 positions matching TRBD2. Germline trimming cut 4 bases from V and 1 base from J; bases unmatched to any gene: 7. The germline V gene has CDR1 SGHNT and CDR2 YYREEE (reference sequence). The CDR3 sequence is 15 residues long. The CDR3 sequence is CASSPRAGASYEQYF. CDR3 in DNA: TGTGCCAGCAGCCCCCGAGCGGGGGCTTCCTACGAGCAGTACTTC.

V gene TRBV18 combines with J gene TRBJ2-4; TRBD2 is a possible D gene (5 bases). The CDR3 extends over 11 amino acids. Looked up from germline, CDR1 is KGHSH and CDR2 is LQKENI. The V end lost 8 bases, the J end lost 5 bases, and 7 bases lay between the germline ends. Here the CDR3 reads CASRDQNIQYF. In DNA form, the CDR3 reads TGTGCCAGCCGGGATCAAAACATTCAGTACTTC.

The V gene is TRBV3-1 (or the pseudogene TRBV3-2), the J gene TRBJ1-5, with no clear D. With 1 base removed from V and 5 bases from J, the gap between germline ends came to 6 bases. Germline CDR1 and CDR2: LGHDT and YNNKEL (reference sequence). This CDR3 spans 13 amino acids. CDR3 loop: CASSQAGYQPQHF. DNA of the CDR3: TGTGCCAGCAGCCAAGCCGGATATCAGCCCCAGCATTTT.

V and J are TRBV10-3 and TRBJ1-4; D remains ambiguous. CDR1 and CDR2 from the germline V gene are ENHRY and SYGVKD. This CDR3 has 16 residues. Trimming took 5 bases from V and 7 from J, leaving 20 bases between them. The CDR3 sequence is CAISNGIPGLGEKLFF. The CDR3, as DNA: TGTGCCATCAGTAATGGTATTCCGGGGTTGGGTGAAAAACTGTTTTTT.

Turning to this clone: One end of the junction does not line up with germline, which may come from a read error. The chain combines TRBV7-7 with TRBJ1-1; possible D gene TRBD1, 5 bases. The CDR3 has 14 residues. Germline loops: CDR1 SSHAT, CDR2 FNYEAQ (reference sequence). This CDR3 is CASSSGLGGTEAFF. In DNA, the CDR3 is TGTGCTAGCAGCTCCGGCCTCGGGGGGACTGAAGCTTTCTTT.

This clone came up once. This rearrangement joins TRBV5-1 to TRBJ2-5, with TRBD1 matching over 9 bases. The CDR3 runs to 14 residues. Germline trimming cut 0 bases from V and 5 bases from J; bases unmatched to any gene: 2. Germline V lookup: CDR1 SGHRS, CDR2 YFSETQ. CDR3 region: CASSLEGQGETQYF. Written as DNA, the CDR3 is TGCGCCAGCAGCTTGGAAGGACAGGGGGAGACCCAGTACTTC.

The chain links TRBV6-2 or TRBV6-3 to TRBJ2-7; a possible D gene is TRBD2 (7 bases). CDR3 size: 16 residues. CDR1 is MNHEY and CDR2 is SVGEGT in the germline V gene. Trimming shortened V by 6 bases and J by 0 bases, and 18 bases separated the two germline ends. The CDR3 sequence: CASSPSPGGHSYEQYF. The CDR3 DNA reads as TGTGCCAGCAGCCCATCTCCCGGGGGGCACTCCTACGAGCAGTACTTC.

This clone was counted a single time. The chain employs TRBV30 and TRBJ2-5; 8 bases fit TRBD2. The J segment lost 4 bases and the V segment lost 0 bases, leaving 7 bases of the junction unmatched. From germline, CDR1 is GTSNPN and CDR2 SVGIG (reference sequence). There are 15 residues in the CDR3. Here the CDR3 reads CAWSVGGAGGETQYF. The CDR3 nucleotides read TGTGCCTGGAGTGTAGGAGGGGCGGGGGGAGAGACCCAGTACTTC. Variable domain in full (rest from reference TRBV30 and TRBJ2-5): SQTIHQWPATLVQPVGSPLSLECTVEGTSNPNLYWYRQAAGRGLQLLFYSVGIGQISSEVPQNLSASRPQDRQFILSSKKLLLSDSGFYLCAWSVGGAGGETQYFGPGTRLLVL.

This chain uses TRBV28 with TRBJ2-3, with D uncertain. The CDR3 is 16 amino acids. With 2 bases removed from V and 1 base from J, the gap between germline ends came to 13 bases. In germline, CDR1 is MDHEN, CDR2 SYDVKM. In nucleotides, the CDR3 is TGTGCCAGCAGTTTAGTGACCAATGGAGGCACAGATACGCAGTATTTT. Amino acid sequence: CASSLVTNGGTDTQYF.

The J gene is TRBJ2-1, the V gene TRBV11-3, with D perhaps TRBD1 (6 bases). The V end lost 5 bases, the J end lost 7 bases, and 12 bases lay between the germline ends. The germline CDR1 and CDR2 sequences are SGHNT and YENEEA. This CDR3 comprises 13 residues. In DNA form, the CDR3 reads TGTGCCAGCAGCGCAGAACAGGGTAATGAGCAGTTCTTC. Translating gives CASSAEQGNEQFF.